This T cell receptor (beta chain) was captured in a study of blood T cell repertoires in COVID-19. Germline V gene data show CDR1 as SGHDN and CDR2 as FVKESK. This CDR3 is built from 16 residues. V gave up 5 bases and J gave up 2 bases; unmatched junction bases: 7. Authors' data handling: Counts of nucleated cells, estimated from reference gene primer amplification, were obtained. This table comes from immunoSEQ multiplex PCR, and its TCRdb copy is limited to in-frame clones, with some not included. V, J and clone size reflect that table, while D and trimming were determined from the DNA. The table shows about 350,000 clones, with around 88% occurring only once. Seattle enrolled patients during active infection and tracked them longitudinally.

This clonotype originated in an older woman with COVID-19, enrolled during active disease. The sample consisted of peripheral blood. J is TRBJ2-7 and V is TRBV14; 12 bases match TRBD2. The DNA of the CDR3 is TGTGCCAGCAGCGATACTAGCGGGGGGCCAACCTACGAGCAGTACTTC. Protein: CASSDTSGGPTYEQYF.